The 23 T cell receptor beta chains reported below all come from one sample, sequenced in a study of blood T cells in healthy people across ages. Together with a sample-barcoded 5' primer, a J-beta primer mix was included in a second PCR lasting 7 to 11 cycles. TCRdb reanalysed the 5' RACE reads using MiXCR and keeps one entry per CDR3 protein. The sample lists roughly 680,000 distinct CDR3 sequences, under 65% occurring once. The material sequenced was blood. The source of these receptors is a woman aged 80 or over in good health.

Turning to this clonotype: A read error may produce the germline difference seen at one junction end. The CDR3 nucleotides are TGTGCCTGCAGTTCCTTTCCCCAGGAGGCGCGCACCGGGGAGCTGTTTTTT. Translating gives CACSSFPQEARTGELFF. The chain joins TRBV12-3 or TRBV12-4 to TRBJ2-2; weak D call: TRBD2 (5 bases). CDR3 size: 17 residues.

CDR3 DNA: TGTGCCAGCAGCGTTATTACAGGGGGCGAGCAGTACTTC. It specifies CASSVITGGEQYF. The chain carries TRBV9 and TRBJ2-5, with 8 bases matching TRBD1. TRBJ2-7 matches the DNA end more closely, so the J call is doubtful. Germline V gives CDR1 SGDLS, CDR2 YYNGEE. The CDR3 consists of 13 residues.

At least ten counts were recorded for this clonotype. The rearrangement uses TRBV5-1 and TRBJ2-3, with TRBD1 identical over 7 bases. Germline lookup yields CDR1 SGHRS and CDR2 YFSETQ. V was clipped by 3 bases and J by 6 bases; unmatched bases: 7. The CDR3 is 14 residues long. CDR3 residues: CASSSGQPGDTQYF. In nucleotides, the CDR3 is TGCGCCAGCAGCTCGGGACAGCCGGGGGATACGCAGTATTTT.

For this clonotype: A much larger clone is a single base away; this may be a read error. The chain joins TRBV3-1 to TRBJ2-5; 8 bases fit TRBD1. The assigned J gene may be wrong: the sequence end matches TRBJ2-4 better. The CDR3 spans 14 residues. The germline V gene has CDR1 LGHDT and CDR2 YNNKEL (reference sequence). CDR3 in DNA: TGTGCCAGCAGCCATAGCGGACAGGGAAGCATTCAGTACTTC. Residues: CASSHSGQGSIQYF.

This clonotype was detected a few times. V is TRBV5-1 and J is TRBJ1-4, with D perhaps TRBD1 (6 bases). Trimming removed 4 bases from V and 6 bases from J, with 13 bases in between. CDR3 length: 14 amino acids. Germline V gene data show CDR1 as SGHRS and CDR2 as YFSETQ. CDR3 nucleotide sequence: TGCGCCAGCAGCCGAAAGGGGGGTGATGAAAAACTGTTTTTT. Translated: CASSRKGGDEKLFF.

This rearrangement joins TRBV10-3 to TRBJ1-6, with D uncertain. V was clipped by 2 bases and J by 0 bases, with 5 bases between them. Germline V lookup: CDR1 ENHRY, CDR2 SYGVKD. The CDR3 is made up of 15 amino acids. This CDR3 reads CAISERSSYNSPLHF. CDR3 nucleotides: TGTGCCATCAGTGAGAGAAGCTCCTATAATTCACCCCTCCACTTT.

This clonotype has at least ten counts. This chain uses TRBV3-1 with TRBJ2-3; D remains unclear. CDR3 length equals 14 residues. Trimming stripped 7 bases from V and 4 bases from J, with 15 bases between. The germline CDR1 and CDR2 sequences are LGHDT and YNNKEL (reference sequence). CDR3 nucleotide sequence: TGTGCCAGCACCCCCTCAGGCGTTCCAGATACGCAGTATTTT. It encodes CASTPSGVPDTQYF.

The V call is TRBV3-1, the J call TRBJ2-7, with a possible D match to TRBD2 (5 bases). Looked up from germline, CDR1 is LGHDT and CDR2 is YNNKEL (reference sequence). Between the trimmed V and J ends, which lost 6 bases and 6 bases, there was a span of 18 bases. This CDR3 is built from 14 residues. The CDR3 DNA reads as TGTGCCAGCAGACCAAGACCCGGACGGGGCGAGCAGTACTTC. Encoded protein: CASRPRPGRGEQYF.

The chain uses TRBV5-1 and TRBJ2-1, with 9 bases fitting TRBD2. CDR3 length equals 13 residues. The germline V gene has CDR1 SGHRS and CDR2 YFSETQ. Trimming cost V 0 bases and J 10 bases; bases outside gene matches: 2. DNA of the CDR3: TGCGCCAGCAGCTTGGTACTAGCGGGCGAGCAGTTCTTC. Its translation is CASSLVLAGEQFF.

This clonotype was seen only a few times. The chain couples TRBV2 to TRBJ1-4, with D perhaps TRBD1 (6 bases). V lost 6 bases and J 10 bases, leaving 18 bases between the germline ends. Germline values: CDR1 SNHLY, CDR2 FYNNEI. This CDR3 is built from 14 residues. CDR3 DNA sequence: TGTGCCAGCAGAGGAACAGGGCAATACGGAAAACTGTTTTTT. It yields the protein CASRGTGQYGKLFF.

The chain joins TRBV30 to TRBJ2-1; D may be TRBD2 (7 bases). V was pared by 0 bases and J by 3 bases, with 21 bases between. Germline V gene lookup returns CDR1 GTSNPN and CDR2 SVGIG (reference sequence). The CDR3 is made up of 18 amino acids. CDR3 residues: CAWSVHSGGGLSYNEQFF. CDR3 nucleotides: TGTGCCTGGAGTGTACACTCTGGCGGGGGCTTAAGCTACAATGAGCAGTTCTTC. Based on the CDR3 plus reference TRBV30 and TRBJ2-1, the full variable domain is SQTIHQWPATLVQPVGSPLSLECTVEGTSNPNLYWYRQAAGRGLQLLFYSVGIGQISSEVPQNLSASRPQDRQFILSSKKLLLSDSGFYLCAWSVHSGGGLSYNEQFFGPGTRLTVL.

The sample holds many counts of this clonotype. The chain employs TRBV27 and TRBJ2-5; D unclear. Looked up from germline, CDR1 is MNHEY and CDR2 is SMNVEV (reference sequence). There are 15 residues in the CDR3. V dropped 3 bases and J dropped 5 bases, with 16 bases sitting between them. The DNA of the CDR3 is TGTGCCAGCAGTTTGGTCGGGTTCGTAACTGAGACCCAGTACTTC. It translates to CASSLVGFVTETQYF.

Remarks on this clonotype: A single base separates this from a much larger clone, so it may be a read error. In nucleotides, the CDR3 is TGTGTCAGCAGCTTAGGAAGGCCCCCCGCAAGTTGGGAGTATTTT. Translation gives CVSSLGRPPASWEYF. This sequence joins TRBV7-2 and TRBJ2-3; D uncertain. This CDR3 contains 15 residues. Germline V lookup: CDR1 SGHTA, CDR2 FQGNSA.

This rearrangement joins TRBV20-1 to TRBJ2-7; 7 bases align to TRBD2. CDR1 is DFQATT, CDR2 SNEGSKA, per germline (reference sequence). The CDR3 runs to 13 residues. With V trimmed by 6 bases and J by 5 bases, 10 bases remained unmatched. CDR3 nucleotides: TGCAGTGCCAGACTAGCTGGAGTCCACGAGCAGTACTTC. The encoded protein is CSARLAGVHEQYF.

V gene TRBV6-5 combines with J gene TRBJ1-5; D not resolved. The CDR3 is 14 residues long. V lost 6 bases, J lost 1 base, and 10 bases lay in between. Germline lookup yields CDR1 MNHEY and CDR2 SVGAGI. CDR3 nucleotide sequence: TGTGCCAGCAGGCCCGGGAACAGCAATCAGCCCCAGCATTTT. It yields the protein CASRPGNSNQPQHF.

This clonotype was seen at least ten times. The rearrangement links TRBV7-9 to TRBJ2-1; 10 nucleotides line up with TRBD2. V was pared by 5 bases and J by 1 base, with 2 bases of the junction left unmatched. The CDR3 runs 15 residues. Per the germline V gene, CDR1 is SEHNR and CDR2 is FQNEAQ (reference sequence). CDR3 amino acids: CASSSGRASYNEQFF. CDR3 coding DNA: TGTGCCAGCAGCAGCGGGAGGGCATCCTACAATGAGCAGTTCTTC.

Concerning this clonotype itself: One end of the junction is discordant with germline, which a read error may explain. The chain couples TRBV5-1 to TRBJ2-1, with TRBD2 identical over 8 bases. CDR1 and CDR2 (germline): SGHRS, YFSETQ. The CDR3 has 15 residues. Written as DNA, the CDR3 is TGCACCAGCAGCTTGGGTGCTAGCGGGTACAATGAGCAGTTCTTC. Translation: CTSSLGASGYNEQFF.

The chain is built from TRBV20-1 and TRBJ1-1, with a possible D match to TRBD1 (6 bases). The CDR3 extends over 12 amino acids. The germline V gene encodes CDR1 DFQATT and CDR2 SNEGSKA (reference sequence). The ends were cut back, 3 bases at V and 8 bases at J, with 13 bases in the middle. CDR3 amino acids: CSARTGHPEAFF. CDR3 DNA: TGCAGTGCTAGGACGGGACACCCGGAAGCTTTCTTT.

This chain links TRBV7-2 with TRBJ1-2, with D unclear. Germline V CDR1 and CDR2: SGHTA, FQGNSA. Between the trimmed V and J ends, which lost 5 bases and 5 bases, there was a span of 18 bases. The CDR3 totals 15 residues. CDR3 bases: TGTGCCAGCAGCCCGTTATTTGGAGCCGCGTATGGCTACACCTTC. It codes for CASSPLFGAAYGYTF.

This clonotype was picked up many times. The V call is TRBV5-1, the J call TRBJ1-4, with TRBD1 identical over 9 bases. The CDR3 extends over 14 amino acids. Germline V gives CDR1 SGHRS, CDR2 YFSETQ. The V segment lost 4 bases and the J segment 8 bases; nucleotides outside the gene matches: 6. The CDR3 loop reads CASSHGTGREKLFF. The CDR3 DNA follows: TGCGCCAGCAGCCATGGGACAGGGAGGGAAAAACTGTTTTTT.

This clonotype was seen repeatedly, ten times or more. The chain links TRBV5-1 to TRBJ2-5; weak D call: TRBD1 (6 bases). This CDR3 comprises 14 residues. The germline V gene encodes CDR1 SGHRS and CDR2 YFSETQ. V shed 4 bases and J shed 2 bases, with 12 bases lying between them. Here the CDR3 reads CASSQQGQQETQYF. In nucleotides, the CDR3 is TGCGCCAGCAGCCAACAGGGACAACAAGAGACCCAGTACTTC.

The gene calls are TRBV5-1 and TRBJ1-2, with D unresolved. The CDR3 sequence is 16 residues long. In germline, CDR1 is SGHRS, CDR2 YFSETQ. The V end was cut by 4 bases, the J end by 0 bases, with 16 bases between. As DNA, the CDR3 is TGCGCCAGCAGCGTGACCACGGTCACTACTAACTATGGCTACACCTTC. Its protein product is CASSVTTVTTNYGYTF.

The table lists this clonotype with a few counts. The genes are TRBV30 and TRBJ1-1; D not resolved. V was cut by 4 bases and J by 1 base, with 13 bases left in between. This CDR3 contains 14 residues. Looked up from germline, CDR1 is GTSNPN and CDR2 is SVGIG (reference sequence). The CDR3: CAWKGRPSNTEAFF. DNA of the CDR3: TGTGCCTGGAAGGGCAGACCTTCGAACACTGAAGCTTTCTTT.